The text below deals with one TCR beta chain. The target antigen is unknown. The sample comes from a study of yellow fever vaccine responses in identical twins. Germline loops: CDR1 SGHRS, CDR2 YFSETQ. CDR3 length: 13 amino acids. Trimming removed 5 bases at V and 8 bases at J, with 15 bases between. General study findings and limits: Twins reportedly had a vaccine T cell response that seemed partly convergent, partly personalized.

TCRdb used MiXCR to reprocess the RT-PCR reads, holding one entry per CDR3 protein. The sample yields 20,000 to 25,000 distinct CDR3 sequences, under 80% seen once. This TCR was recovered from a woman aged 18-29 years who received the yellow fever vaccine. The chain couples TRBV5-1 to TRBJ2-3; D is ambiguous. The input for sequencing was T cells from blood (PBMCs), unsorted or a sorted subset (not recorded which), taken before or after yellow fever vaccination (not recorded which). The CDR3 sequence: CASRADTGFTQYF. In DNA, the CDR3 is TGCGCCAGCAGAGCAGATACTGGGTTTACGCAGTATTTT. The full variable domain, in which reference TRBV5-1 and TRBJ2-3 provide the parts outside the CDR3, is KAGVTQTPRYLIKTRGQQVTLSCSPISGHRSVSWYQQTPGQGLQFLFEYFSETQRNKGNFPGRFSGRQFSNSRSEMNVSTLELGDSALYLCASRADTGFTQYFGPGTRLTVL.